This TCR beta chain emerged from a study of read filtering for tumor transcriptome and immune sequencing. Study-level points and caveats: In IR-seq, single-read clonotypes were about 80% of clonotypes but 3.5% to 4% of reads.

The library was built from about 0.4 ug RNA with molecular barcoded adaptors for alpha/delta and beta/gamma chains. TCRdb processed the reads anew with MiXCR; each CDR3 protein has one entry. This repertoire shows over 350 distinct CDR3 sequences, under 80% found once; its top ten account for 35% to 50%. Looked up from germline, CDR1 is KGHSH and CDR2 is LQKENI. The CDR3 spans 15 residues. The V segment lost 2 bases and the J segment 5 bases; nucleotides outside the gene matches: 5. In this sample, this clonotype turned up once. What it binds is not known. The TCR was taken from a donor aged 40 or over with multiple myeloma. This table probably holds off-target reads from a library built for another chain. Sequenced material: a population of CD138-negative cells sorted from bone marrow. The V gene is TRBV18, the J gene TRBJ2-1; 8 bases fit TRBD2. This CDR3 is CASSPGLALDNEQFF. The CDR3 region has the DNA TGTGCCAGCTCACCAGGACTAGCACTTGACAATGAGCAGTTCTTC.